These T cell receptor beta chains were read from a single sample in a study of siplizumab effects on memory and regulatory T cells. Method: immunoSEQ multiplex PCR; TCRdb's copy keeps in-frame clones and lacks some. The table records about 40,000 clones, roughly 90% of them present only once. Sequencing used naive CD4+ T cells sorted from blood. Every receptor here comes from a human donor in good health. The CDR3 runs from the conserved cysteine through the conserved F or W. A D gene is named only where the DNA matches it firmly. Not all rows give a size; the values are once, few, many and, for expanded clones, a class.

v_call: TRBV7-7
clone_size: .
d_call: .
j_call: TRBJ2-1
cdr3_aa: CASSPDRDNEQFF
cdr3_nt: TGTGCTAGCAGCCCAGACAGAGACAATGAGCAGTTCTTC

v_call: TRBV28
clone_size: .
d_call: TRBD2
j_call: TRBJ2-2
cdr3_aa: CASSLAGEDGELFF
cdr3_nt: TGTGCCAGCTCGCTAGCGGGAGAGGACGGGGAGCTGTTTTTT

v_call: TRBV23-1
clone_size: .
d_call: TRBD2
j_call: TRBJ2-1
cdr3_aa: CASSQDGLAVPEQFF
cdr3_nt: TGCGCCAGCAGTCAAGATGGACTAGCGGTCCCTGAGCAGTTCTTC

v_call: TRBV11-1
clone_size: .
d_call: TRBD1
j_call: TRBJ1-4
cdr3_aa: CASSSRTGSGEKLFF
cdr3_nt: TGTGCCAGCAGCTCCCGGACAGGGTCTGGAGAAAAACTGTTTTTT

v_call: TRBV30
clone_size: .
d_call: .
j_call: TRBJ1-4
cdr3_aa: CAWSVGRANEKLFF
cdr3_nt: TGTGCCTGGAGTGTAGGCAGGGCTAATGAAAAACTGTTTTTT

v_call: TRBV6-1
clone_size: .
d_call: TRBD2
j_call: TRBJ2-2
cdr3_aa: CAIMGGTNTGELFF
cdr3_nt: TGTGCCATAATGGGGGGGACCAACACCGGGGAGCTGTTTTTT

v_call: TRBV14
clone_size: few
d_call: .
j_call: TRBJ1-1
cdr3_aa: CASSQEVTEAFF
cdr3_nt: TGTGCCAGCAGCCAAGAAGTCACTGAAGCTTTCTTT

v_call: TRBV2
clone_size: .
d_call: .
j_call: TRBJ1-2
cdr3_aa: CASRLGLPDGYTF
cdr3_nt: TGTGCCAGCAGGCTCGGACTGCCAGATGGCTACACCTTC

v_call: TRBV5-5
clone_size: .
d_call: TRBD1
j_call: TRBJ2-7
cdr3_aa: CASKPTLGTGAYEQYF
cdr3_nt: TGTGCCAGCAAACCAACCTTAGGGACAGGGGCTTACGAGCAGTACTTC

v_call: TRBV7-9
clone_size: .
d_call: TRBD1
j_call: TRBJ2-1
cdr3_aa: CASSLAGTGGPSYNEQFF
cdr3_nt: TGTGCCAGCAGCTTAGCTGGGACAGGGGGTCCCTCCTACAATGAGCAGTTCTTC

v_call: TRBV10-1
clone_size: .
d_call: .
j_call: TRBJ2-1
cdr3_aa: CASSESGAYNEQFF
cdr3_nt: TGCGCCAGCAGTGAGTCGGGGGCTTACAATGAGCAGTTCTTC

v_call: TRBV29-1
clone_size: .
d_call: TRBD1
j_call: TRBJ1-2
cdr3_aa: CSVARQGGYTF
cdr3_nt: TGCAGCGTTGCGCGACAGGGTGGCTACACCTTC

v_call: TRBV4-1
clone_size: .
d_call: TRBD2
j_call: TRBJ2-1
cdr3_aa: CASSHGRTGLASNEQFF
cdr3_nt: TGCGCCAGCAGCCACGGAAGGACGGGACTAGCGAGCAATGAGCAGTTCTTC